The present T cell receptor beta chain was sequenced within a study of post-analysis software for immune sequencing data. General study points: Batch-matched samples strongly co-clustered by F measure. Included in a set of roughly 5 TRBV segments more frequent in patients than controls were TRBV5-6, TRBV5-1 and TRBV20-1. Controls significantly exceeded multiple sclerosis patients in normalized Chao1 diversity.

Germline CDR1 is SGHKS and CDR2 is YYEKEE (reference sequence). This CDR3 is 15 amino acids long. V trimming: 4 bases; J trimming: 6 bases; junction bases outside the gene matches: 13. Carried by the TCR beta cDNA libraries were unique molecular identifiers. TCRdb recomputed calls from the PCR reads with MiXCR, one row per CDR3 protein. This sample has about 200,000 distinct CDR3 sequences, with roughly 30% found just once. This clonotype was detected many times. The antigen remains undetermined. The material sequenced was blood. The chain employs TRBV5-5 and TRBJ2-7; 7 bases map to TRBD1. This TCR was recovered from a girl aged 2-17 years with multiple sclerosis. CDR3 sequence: CASSIRQGKGPEQYF. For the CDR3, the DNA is TGTGCCAGCAGCATACGACAGGGAAAAGGACCCGAGCAGTACTTC.